This T cell receptor (beta chain) was sequenced in a study of metastatic and nonmetastatic thyroid tumors. Study overall: Where malignant and benign thyroid patients were concerned, repertoires were compared across blood and tumor or nodule tissue.

The CDR3 length is 15 residues. The V end was cut by 0 bases, the J end by 4 bases, with 12 bases between. The sample holds many counts of this clone. Antigen unknown. TCRdb re-clonotyped the PCR reads through MiXCR. The sample shows about 32,000 clones, around 7.4% of them seen only once. Whole-study findings and limits: Versus benign nodules, malignant thyroid tumors reportedly had significantly higher TCR beta diversity, in blood and tumor.

No treatment of any kind had been given to any patient before thyroid surgery. This TCR was recovered from a female donor with papillary thyroid cancer or a benign thyroid nodule (not recorded which). Some clones in this sample may be carry-over from other donors' samples. This sequence joins TRBV12-3 or TRBV12-4 and TRBJ1-1; maybe TRBD1 (6 bases). Sequences were obtained from blood. The CDR3 loop is CASSLAQGRGTEAFF. DNA for the CDR3: TGTGCCAGCAGTTTAGCGCAGGGGCGAGGCACTGAAGCTTTCTTT.